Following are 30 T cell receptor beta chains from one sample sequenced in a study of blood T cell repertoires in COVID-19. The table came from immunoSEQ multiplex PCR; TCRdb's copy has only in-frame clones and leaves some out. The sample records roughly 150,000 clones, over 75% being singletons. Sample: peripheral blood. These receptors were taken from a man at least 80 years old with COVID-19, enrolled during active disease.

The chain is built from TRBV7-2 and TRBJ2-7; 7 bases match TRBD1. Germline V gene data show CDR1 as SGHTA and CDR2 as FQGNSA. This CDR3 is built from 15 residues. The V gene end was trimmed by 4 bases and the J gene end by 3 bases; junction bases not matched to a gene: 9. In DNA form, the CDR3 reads TGTGCCAGCAGCTCAGGACAGGTAGGGGTCTACGAGCAGTACTTC. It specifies CASSSGQVGVYEQYF.

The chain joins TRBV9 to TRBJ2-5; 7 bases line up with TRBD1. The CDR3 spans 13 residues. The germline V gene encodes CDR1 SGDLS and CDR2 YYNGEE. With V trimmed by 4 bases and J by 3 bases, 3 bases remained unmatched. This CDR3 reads CASSTGTEETQYF. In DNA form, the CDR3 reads TGTGCCAGCAGCACAGGGACAGAAGAGACCCAGTACTTC.

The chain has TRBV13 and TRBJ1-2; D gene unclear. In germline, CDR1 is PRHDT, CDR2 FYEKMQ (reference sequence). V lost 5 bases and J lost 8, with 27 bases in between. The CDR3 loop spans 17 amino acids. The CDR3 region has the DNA TGTGCCAGCAGCCGTGGGGTTGCGGCTCGGGGATTGGGAGGCTACACCTTC. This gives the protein CASSRGVAARGLGGYTF. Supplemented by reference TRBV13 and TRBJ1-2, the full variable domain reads AAGVIQSPRHLIKEKRETATLKCYPIPRHDTVYWYQQGPGQDPQFLISFYEKMQSDKGSIPDRFSAQQFSDYHSELNMSSLELGDSALYFCASSRGVAARGLGGYTFGSGTRLTVV.

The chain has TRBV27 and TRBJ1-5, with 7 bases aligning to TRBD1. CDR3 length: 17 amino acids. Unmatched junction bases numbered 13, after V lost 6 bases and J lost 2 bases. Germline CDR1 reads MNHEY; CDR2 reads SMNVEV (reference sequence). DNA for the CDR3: TGTGCCAGCAGGTTACCGGAAGACAGGGAGGGCAATCAGCCCCAGCATTTT. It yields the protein CASRLPEDREGNQPQHF.

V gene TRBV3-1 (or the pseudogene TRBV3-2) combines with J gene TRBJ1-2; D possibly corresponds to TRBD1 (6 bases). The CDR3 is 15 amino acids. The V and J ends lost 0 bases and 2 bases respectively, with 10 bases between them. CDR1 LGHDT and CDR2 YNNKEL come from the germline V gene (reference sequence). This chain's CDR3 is CASSQERTDNYGYTF. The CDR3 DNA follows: TGTGCCAGCAGCCAAGAACGGACAGACAACTATGGCTACACCTTC.

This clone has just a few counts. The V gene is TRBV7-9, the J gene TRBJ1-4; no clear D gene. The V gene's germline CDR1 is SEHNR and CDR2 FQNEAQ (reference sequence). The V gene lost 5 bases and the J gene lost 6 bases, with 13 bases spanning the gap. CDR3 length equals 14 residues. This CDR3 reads CASSGGGLHEKLFF. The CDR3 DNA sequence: TGTGCCAGCAGCGGTGGTGGGCTCCATGAAAAACTGTTTTTT.

CDR3 sequence reads: CASRGQFNSPLHF. The CDR3 coding sequence is TGTGCCAGCAGGGGACAGTTTAATTCACCCCTCCACTTT. The chain couples TRBV2 to TRBJ1-6, with TRBD1 identical over 7 bases. The CDR3 length is 13 residues. The junction had 2 bases not matched to a gene; V was cut back by 6 bases and J by 6 bases. Germline values: CDR1 SNHLY, CDR2 FYNNEI. Looking up the rest from reference TRBV2 and TRBJ1-6 gives the full variable domain: EPEVTQTPSHQVTQMGQEVILRCVPISNHLYFYWYRQILGQKVEFLVSFYNNEISEKSEIFDDQFSVERPDGSNFTLKIRSTKLEDSAMYFCASRGQFNSPLHFGNGTRLTVT.

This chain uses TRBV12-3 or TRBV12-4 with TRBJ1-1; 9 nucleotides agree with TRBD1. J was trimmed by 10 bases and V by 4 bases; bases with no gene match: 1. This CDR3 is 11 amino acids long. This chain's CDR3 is CASSSGQGAFF. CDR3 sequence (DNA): TGTGCCAGCAGTTCGGGACAGGGAGCTTTCTTT.

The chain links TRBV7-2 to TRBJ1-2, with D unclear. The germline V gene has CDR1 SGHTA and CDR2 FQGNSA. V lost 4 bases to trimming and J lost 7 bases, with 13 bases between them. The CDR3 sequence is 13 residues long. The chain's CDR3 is CASSSAGNGGYTF. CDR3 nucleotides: TGTGCCAGCAGCTCCGCGGGAAACGGTGGCTACACCTTC.

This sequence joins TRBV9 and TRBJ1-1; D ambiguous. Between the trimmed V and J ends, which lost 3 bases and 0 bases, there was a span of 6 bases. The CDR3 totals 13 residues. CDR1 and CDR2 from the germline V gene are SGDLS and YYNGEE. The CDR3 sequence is CASSGSLNTEAFF. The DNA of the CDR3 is TGTGCCAGCAGCGGTAGCCTGAACACTGAAGCTTTCTTT.

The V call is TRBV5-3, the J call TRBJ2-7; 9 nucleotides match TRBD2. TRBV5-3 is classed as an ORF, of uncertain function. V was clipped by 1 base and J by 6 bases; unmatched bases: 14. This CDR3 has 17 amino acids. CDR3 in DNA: TGTGCCAGAAGCTTGTTCAGTCGCGGGGGGGCCTCGGGCGAGCAGTACTTC. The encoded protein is CARSLFSRGGASGEQYF.

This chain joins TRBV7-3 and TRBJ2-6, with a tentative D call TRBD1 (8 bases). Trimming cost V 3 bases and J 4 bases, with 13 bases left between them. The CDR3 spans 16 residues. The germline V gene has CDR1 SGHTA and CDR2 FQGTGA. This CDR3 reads CASSFTGGDGANVLTF. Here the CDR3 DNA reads TGTGCCAGCAGCTTCACAGGGGGGGACGGGGCCAACGTCCTGACTTTC. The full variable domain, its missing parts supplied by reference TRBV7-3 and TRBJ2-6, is GAGVSQTPSNKVTEKGKYVELRCDPISGHTALYWYRQSLGQGPEFLIYFQGTGAADDSGLPNDRFFAVRPEGSVSTLKIQRTERGDSAVYLCASSFTGGDGANVLTFGAGSRLTVL.

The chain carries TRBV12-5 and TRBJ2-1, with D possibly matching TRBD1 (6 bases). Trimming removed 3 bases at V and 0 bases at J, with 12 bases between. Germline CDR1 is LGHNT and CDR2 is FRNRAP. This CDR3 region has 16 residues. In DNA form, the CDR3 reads TGTGCTAGTGGTTTATCGGTGGGGGCCTCCTACAATGAGCAGTTCTTC. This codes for CASGLSVGASYNEQFF.

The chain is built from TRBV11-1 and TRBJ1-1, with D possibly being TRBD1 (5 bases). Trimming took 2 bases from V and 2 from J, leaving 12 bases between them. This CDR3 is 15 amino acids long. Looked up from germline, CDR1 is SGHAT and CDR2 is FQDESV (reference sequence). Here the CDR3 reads CASSLWDGGNTEAFF. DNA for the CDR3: TGTGCCAGCAGCTTATGGGACGGGGGTAACACTGAAGCTTTCTTT.

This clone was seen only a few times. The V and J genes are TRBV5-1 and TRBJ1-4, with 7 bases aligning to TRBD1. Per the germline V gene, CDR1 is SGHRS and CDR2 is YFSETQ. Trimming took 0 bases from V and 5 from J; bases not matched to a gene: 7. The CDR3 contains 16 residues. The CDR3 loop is CASSLAPDRQNEKLFF. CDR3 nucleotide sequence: TGCGCCAGCAGCTTGGCACCGGACAGGCAGAATGAAAAACTGTTTTTT.

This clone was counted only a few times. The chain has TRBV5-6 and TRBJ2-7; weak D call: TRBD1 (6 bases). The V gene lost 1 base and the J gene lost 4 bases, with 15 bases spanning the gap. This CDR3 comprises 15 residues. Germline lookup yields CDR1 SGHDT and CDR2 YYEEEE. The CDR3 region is CASSLTGQWYYEQYF. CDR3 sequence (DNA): TGTGCCAGCAGCTTGACCGGACAGTGGTATTACGAGCAGTACTTC.

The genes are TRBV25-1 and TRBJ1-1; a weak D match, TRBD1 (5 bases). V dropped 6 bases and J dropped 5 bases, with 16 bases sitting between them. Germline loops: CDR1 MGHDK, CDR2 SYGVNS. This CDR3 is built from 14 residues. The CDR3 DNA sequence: TGTGCCAGCAGGGCGGCGGGGGTACGGACTGAAGCTTTCTTT. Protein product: CASRAAGVRTEAFF.

CDR3 protein: CASVEGGTNTEAFF. The CDR3 DNA follows: TGTGCCAGCGTCGAGGGAGGTACGAACACTGAAGCTTTCTTT. The rearrangement links TRBV6-5 to TRBJ1-1; no firm D call. CDR3 length: 14 amino acids. Germline values: CDR1 MNHEY, CDR2 SVGAGI. V was cut by 8 bases and J by 1 base, with 14 bases left in between.

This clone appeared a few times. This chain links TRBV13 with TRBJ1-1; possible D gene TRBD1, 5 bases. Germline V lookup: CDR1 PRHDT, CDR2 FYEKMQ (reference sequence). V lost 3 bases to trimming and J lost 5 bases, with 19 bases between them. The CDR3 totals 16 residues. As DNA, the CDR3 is TGTGCCAGCAGCTTCGGGAGAAGGGGAGATCGGACTGAAGCTTTCTTT. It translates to CASSFGRRGDRTEAFF.

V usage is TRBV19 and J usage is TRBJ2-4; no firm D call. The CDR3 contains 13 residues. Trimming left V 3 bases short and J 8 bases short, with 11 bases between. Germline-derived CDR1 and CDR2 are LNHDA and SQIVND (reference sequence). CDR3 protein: CASSIVGGDIQYF. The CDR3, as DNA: TGTGCCAGTAGTATTGTCGGTGGAGACATTCAGTACTTC. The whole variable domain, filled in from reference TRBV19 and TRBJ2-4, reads DGGITQSPKYLFRKEGQNVTLSCEQNLNHDAMYWYRQDPGQGLRLIYYSQIVNDFQKGDIAEGYSVSREKKESFPLTVTSAQKNPTAFYLCASSIVGGDIQYFGAGTRLSVL.

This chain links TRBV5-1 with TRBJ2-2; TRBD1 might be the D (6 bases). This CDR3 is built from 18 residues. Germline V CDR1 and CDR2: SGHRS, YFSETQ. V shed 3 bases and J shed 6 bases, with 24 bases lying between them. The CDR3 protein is CASSSIPATGGGAGELFF. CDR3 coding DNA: TGCGCCAGCAGCTCTATCCCCGCGACAGGTGGTGGGGCCGGGGAGCTGTTTTTT.

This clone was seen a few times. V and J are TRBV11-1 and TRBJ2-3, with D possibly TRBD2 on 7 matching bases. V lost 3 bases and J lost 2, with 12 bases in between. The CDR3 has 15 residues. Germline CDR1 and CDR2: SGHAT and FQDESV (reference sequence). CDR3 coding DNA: TGTGCCAGCAGCTTTGGGGGGGGCCCCACAGATACGCAGTATTTT. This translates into CASSFGGGPTDTQYF.

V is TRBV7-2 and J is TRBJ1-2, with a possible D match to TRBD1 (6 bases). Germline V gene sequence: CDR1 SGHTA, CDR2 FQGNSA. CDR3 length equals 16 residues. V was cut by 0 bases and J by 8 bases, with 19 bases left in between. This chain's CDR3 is CASSLARRGGESGYTF. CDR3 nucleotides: TGTGCCAGCAGCTTAGCTAGGAGGGGGGGGGAATCAGGCTACACCTTC.

The CDR3 region has the DNA TGTGCCAGTAGTAGGGCAGGGGTAGGAGGGGAGCTGTTTTTT. This translates into CASSRAGVGGELFF. The gene calls are TRBV19 and TRBJ2-2, with D possibly matching TRBD1 (6 bases). CDR1 LNHDA and CDR2 SQIVND come from the germline V gene (reference sequence). This CDR3 region has 14 residues. Trimming removed 4 bases from V and 8 bases from J, with 14 bases in between. The variable domain in full, with the rest retrieved from reference TRBV19 and TRBJ2-2, is DGGITQSPKYLFRKEGQNVTLSCEQNLNHDAMYWYRQDPGQGLRLIYYSQIVNDFQKGDIAEGYSVSREKKESFPLTVTSAQKNPTAFYLCASSRAGVGGELFFGEGSRLTVL.

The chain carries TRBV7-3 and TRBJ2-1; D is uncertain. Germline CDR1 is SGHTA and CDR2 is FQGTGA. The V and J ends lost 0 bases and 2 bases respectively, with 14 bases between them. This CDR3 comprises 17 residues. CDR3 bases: TGTGCCAGCAGCTTAACGTTAGGCAGGTCGCCCTACAATGAGCAGTTCTTC. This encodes CASSLTLGRSPYNEQFF.

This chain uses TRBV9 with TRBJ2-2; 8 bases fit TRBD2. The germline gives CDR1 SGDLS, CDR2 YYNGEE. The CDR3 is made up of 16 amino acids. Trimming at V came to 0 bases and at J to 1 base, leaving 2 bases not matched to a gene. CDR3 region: CASSVVLAGNTGELFF. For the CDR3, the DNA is TGTGCCAGCAGCGTAGTCCTAGCGGGGAACACCGGGGAGCTGTTTTTT. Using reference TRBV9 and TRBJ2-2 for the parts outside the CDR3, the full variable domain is DSGVTQTPKHLITATGQRVTLRCSPRSGDLSVYWYQQSLDQGLQFLIQYYNGEERAKGNILERFSAQQFPDLHSELNLSSLELGDSALYFCASSVVLAGNTGELFFGEGSRLTVL.

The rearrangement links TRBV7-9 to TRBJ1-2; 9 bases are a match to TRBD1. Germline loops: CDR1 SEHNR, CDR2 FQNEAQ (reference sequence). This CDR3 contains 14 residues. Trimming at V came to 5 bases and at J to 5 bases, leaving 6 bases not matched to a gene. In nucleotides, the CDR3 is TGTGCCAGCAGCCCACGGACAGGGGTGTATGGCTACACCTTC. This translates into CASSPRTGVYGYTF.

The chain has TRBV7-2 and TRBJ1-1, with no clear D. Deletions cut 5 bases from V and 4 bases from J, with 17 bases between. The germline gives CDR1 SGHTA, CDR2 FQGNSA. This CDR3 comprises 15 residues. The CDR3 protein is CASSPILGRTTEAFF. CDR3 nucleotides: TGTGCCAGCAGCCCCATATTGGGGAGGACCACTGAAGCTTTCTTT.

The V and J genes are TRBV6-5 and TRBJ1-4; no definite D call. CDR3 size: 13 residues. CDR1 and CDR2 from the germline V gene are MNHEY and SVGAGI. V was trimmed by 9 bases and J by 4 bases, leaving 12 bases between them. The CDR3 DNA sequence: TGTGCCAGTTCTACCCCCCTTAATGAAAAACTGTTTTTT. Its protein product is CASSTPLNEKLFF.

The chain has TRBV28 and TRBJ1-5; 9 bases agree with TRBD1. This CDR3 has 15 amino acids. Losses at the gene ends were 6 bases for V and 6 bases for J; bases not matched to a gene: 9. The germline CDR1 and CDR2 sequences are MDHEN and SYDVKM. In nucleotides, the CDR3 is TGTGCCAGCAGCCATCACGGGACAGGGATTCAGCCCCAGCATTTT. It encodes CASSHHGTGIQPQHF.